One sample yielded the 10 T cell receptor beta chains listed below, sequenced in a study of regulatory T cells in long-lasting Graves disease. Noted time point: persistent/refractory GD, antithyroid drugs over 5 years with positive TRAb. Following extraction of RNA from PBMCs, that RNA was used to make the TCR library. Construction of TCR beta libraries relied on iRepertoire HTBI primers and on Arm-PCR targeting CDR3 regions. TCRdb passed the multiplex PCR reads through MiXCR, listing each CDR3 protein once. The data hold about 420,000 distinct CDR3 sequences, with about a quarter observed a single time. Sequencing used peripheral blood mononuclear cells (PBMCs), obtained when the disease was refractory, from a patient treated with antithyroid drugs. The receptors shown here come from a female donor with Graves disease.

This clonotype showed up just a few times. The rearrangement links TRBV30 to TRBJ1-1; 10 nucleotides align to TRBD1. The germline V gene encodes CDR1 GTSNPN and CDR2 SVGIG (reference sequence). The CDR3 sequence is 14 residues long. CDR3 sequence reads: CLGGQGSMNTEAFF. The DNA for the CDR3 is TGTCTAGGGGGACAGGGGTCCATGAACACTGAAGCTTTCTTT.

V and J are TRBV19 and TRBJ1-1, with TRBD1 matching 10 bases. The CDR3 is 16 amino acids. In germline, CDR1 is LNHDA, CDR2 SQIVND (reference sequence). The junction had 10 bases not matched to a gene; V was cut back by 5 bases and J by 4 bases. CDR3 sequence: CASSSRRGQGLTEAFF. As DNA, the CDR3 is TGTGCCAGTAGTTCACGCCGGGGACAGGGGCTCACTGAAGCTTTCTTT.

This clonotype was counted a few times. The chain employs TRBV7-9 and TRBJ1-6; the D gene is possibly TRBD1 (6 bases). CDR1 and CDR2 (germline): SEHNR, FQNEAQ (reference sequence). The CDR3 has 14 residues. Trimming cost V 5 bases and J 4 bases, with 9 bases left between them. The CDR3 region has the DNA TGTGCCAGCAGCCCAGGGGATTATAATTCACCCCTCCACTTT. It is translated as CASSPGDYNSPLHF.

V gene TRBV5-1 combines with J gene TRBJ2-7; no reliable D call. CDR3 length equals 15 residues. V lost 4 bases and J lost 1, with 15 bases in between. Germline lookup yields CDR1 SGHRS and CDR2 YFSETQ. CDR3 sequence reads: CASSGGQSSSYEQYF. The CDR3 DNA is TGCGCCAGCAGCGGTGGGCAAAGTTCATCCTACGAGCAGTACTTC.

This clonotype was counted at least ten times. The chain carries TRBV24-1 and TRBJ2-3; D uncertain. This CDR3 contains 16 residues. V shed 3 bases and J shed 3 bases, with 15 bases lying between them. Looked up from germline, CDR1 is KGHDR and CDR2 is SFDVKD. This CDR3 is CATSDEGQTATDTQYF. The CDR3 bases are TGTGCCACCAGTGATGAAGGCCAGACGGCTACAGATACGCAGTATTTT.

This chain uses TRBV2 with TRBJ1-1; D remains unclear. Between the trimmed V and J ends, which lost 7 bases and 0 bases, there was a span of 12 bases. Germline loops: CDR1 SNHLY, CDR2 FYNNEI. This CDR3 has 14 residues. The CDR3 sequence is CASNFAGMNTEAFF. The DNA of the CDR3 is TGTGCCAGCAATTTCGCCGGCATGAACACTGAAGCTTTCTTT.

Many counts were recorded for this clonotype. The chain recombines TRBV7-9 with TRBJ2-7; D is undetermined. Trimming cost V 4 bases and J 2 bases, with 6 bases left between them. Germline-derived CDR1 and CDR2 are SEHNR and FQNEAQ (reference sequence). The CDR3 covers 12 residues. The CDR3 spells CASSSFTYEQYF. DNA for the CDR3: TGTGCCAGCAGCTCGTTCACCTACGAGCAGTACTTC. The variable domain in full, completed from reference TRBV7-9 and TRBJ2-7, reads DTGVSQNPRHKITKRGQNVTFRCDPISEHNRLYWYRQTLGQGPEFLTYFQNEAQLEKSRLLSDRFSAERPKGSFSTLEIQRTEQGDSAMYLCASSSFTYEQYFGPGTRLTVT.

The CDR3 coding sequence is TGTGCCAGCAGAGCTAGGACAGGGTCCCATACGAAGCAGTACTTC. Translated, it gives CASRARTGSHTKQYF. J is TRBJ2-7 and V is TRBV6-1; 8 nucleotides match TRBD1. The germline CDR1 and CDR2 sequences are MNHNS and SASEGT. V lost 6 bases, J lost 8 bases, and 15 bases stayed unmatched. This CDR3 has 15 residues.

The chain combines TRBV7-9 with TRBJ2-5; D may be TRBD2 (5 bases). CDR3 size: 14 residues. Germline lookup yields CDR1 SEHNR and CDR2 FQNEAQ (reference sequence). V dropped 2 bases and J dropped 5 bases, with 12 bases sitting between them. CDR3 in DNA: TGTGCCAGCAGCTTACGGCTAGCATTGGAGACCCAGTACTTC. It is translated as CASSLRLALETQYF. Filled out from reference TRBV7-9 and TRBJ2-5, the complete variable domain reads DTGVSQNPRHKITKRGQNVTFRCDPISEHNRLYWYRQTLGQGPEFLTYFQNEAQLEKSRLLSDRFSAERPKGSFSTLEIQRTEQGDSAMYLCASSLRLALETQYFGPGTRLLVL.

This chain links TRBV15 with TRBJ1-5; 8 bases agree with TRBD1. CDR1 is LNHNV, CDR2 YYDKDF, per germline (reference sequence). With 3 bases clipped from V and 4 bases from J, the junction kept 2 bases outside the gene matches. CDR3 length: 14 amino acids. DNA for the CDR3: TGTGCCACCAGCAGGACAGGGGATAATCAGCCCCAGCATTTT. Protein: CATSRTGDNQPQHF.